One sample yielded the 28 T cell receptor beta chains listed below, sequenced in a study of blood T cell repertoires in COVID-19. The table came from immunoSEQ multiplex PCR; TCRdb's copy has only in-frame clones and leaves some out. The table shows about 130,000 clones, with over 80% occurring only once. The sample consisted of peripheral blood. These receptors were taken from a man in his forties with active or convalescent COVID-19.

The V gene is TRBV14, the J gene TRBJ2-3, with TRBD2 identical over 7 bases. Unmatched junction bases numbered 9, after V lost 0 bases and J lost 3 bases. This CDR3 has 17 residues. Germline V gene data show CDR1 as SGHDN and CDR2 as FVKESK. The CDR3 DNA is TGTGCCAGCAGCCAAGATAGGTGGCTAGCGGTGACAGATACGCAGTATTTT. It is translated as CASSQDRWLAVTDTQYF. The full variable domain, completed using reference TRBV14 and TRBJ2-3, is EAGVTQFPSHSVIEKGQTVTLRCDPISGHDNLYWYRRVMGKEIKFLLHFVKESKQDESGMPNNRFLAERTGGTYSTLKVQPAELEDSGVYFCASSQDRWLAVTDTQYFGPGTRLTVL.

The chain uses TRBV3-1 (or the pseudogene TRBV3-2) and TRBJ2-1; 13 bases match TRBD2. V was pared by 8 bases and J by 6 bases, with 16 bases of the junction left unmatched. The CDR3 is 18 residues long. Germline-derived CDR1 and CDR2 are LGHDT and YNNKEL (reference sequence). The CDR3 is CASCGLAGAFTTTNEQFF. CDR3 sequence (DNA): TGTGCCAGCTGCGGACTAGCGGGGGCCTTTACGACTACCAATGAGCAGTTCTTC.

With respect to this clone: The same CDR3 can be traced to other DNA sequences in this sample. This chain links TRBV7-3 with TRBJ1-1; 10 bases match TRBD1. CDR1 and CDR2 (germline): SGHTA, FQGTGA. Unmatched junction bases numbered 2, after V lost 3 bases and J lost 4 bases. CDR3 length equals 14 residues. Here the CDR3 reads CASSLGQGSTEAFF. CDR3 DNA: TGTGCCAGCAGCTTGGGACAGGGGAGCACTGAAGCTTTCTTT.

The chain is built from TRBV6-6 and TRBJ1-3; D uncertain. This CDR3 has 16 residues. From germline, CDR1 is MNHNY and CDR2 SVGAGI (reference sequence). The ends were cut back, 2 bases at V and 4 bases at J, with 15 bases in the middle. CDR3 amino acids: CASSYGQNLRGNTIYF. The DNA of the CDR3 is TGTGCCAGCAGTTACGGGCAGAACCTACGCGGAAACACCATATATTTT.

The chain joins TRBV29-1 to TRBJ1-1, with D possibly matching TRBD1 (5 bases). The CDR3 runs 14 residues. Trimming took off 5 bases at V and 0 bases at J, with 13 bases between the two ends. Germline CDR1 is SQVTM and CDR2 is ANQGSEA. CDR3 sequence reads: CSVCRAGVNTEAFF. DNA for the CDR3: TGCAGCGTTTGCAGGGCAGGCGTGAACACTGAAGCTTTCTTT.

The J gene is TRBJ2-3, the V gene TRBV7-8; 7 nucleotides match TRBD1. Germline V gene sequence: CDR1 SGHVS, CDR2 FQNEAQ. The CDR3 loop spans 15 amino acids. J was trimmed by 2 bases and V by 5 bases; bases with no gene match: 7. The CDR3 sequence: CASSIMGTDTDTQYF. The CDR3, as DNA: TGTGCCAGCAGCATAATGGGGACAGACACAGATACGCAGTATTTT.

This clone is a singleton in its sample. The DNA is omitted, as the CDR3 cannot be located on it reliably, and the CDR3 follows TCRdb's listing. The V gene is TRBV12-5, the J gene TRBJ2-3; TRBD2 is the table's D call and was not checked against the DNA. The CDR3 sequence runs 18 residues, both termini included. Germline V gene sequence: CDR1 LGHNT, CDR2 FRNRAP. CDR3 sequence reads: CASGLGMGTSGGGDTQYF.

This clone was recorded a few times. V gene TRBV6-2 or TRBV6-3 combines with J gene TRBJ1-1, with no clear D. CDR1 is MNHEY, CDR2 SVGEGT, per germline. Deletions cut 2 bases from V and 4 bases from J, with 8 bases between. The CDR3 totals 13 residues. The DNA of the CDR3 is TGTGCCAGCAGTTACGGGCAGGTCACTGAAGCTTTCTTT. This encodes CASSYGQVTEAFF.

This rearrangement joins TRBV5-4 to TRBJ2-1; a possible D gene is TRBD1 (6 bases). V was shortened by 1 base and J by 7 bases, with 9 bases between the two germline ends. Germline V CDR1 and CDR2: SGHNT, YYREEE (reference sequence). The CDR3 covers 13 residues. The CDR3 here is CASSLTQGNEQFF. The CDR3 region has the DNA TGTGCCAGCAGCTTGACACAGGGAAATGAGCAGTTCTTC.

The chain carries TRBV7-2 and TRBJ2-2, with TRBD1 matching over 7 bases. The V gene's germline CDR1 is SGHTA and CDR2 FQGNSA. The CDR3 runs to 16 residues. Germline trimming cut 4 bases from V and 4 bases from J; bases unmatched to any gene: 9. The CDR3 loop is CASSSSMTGFTGELFF. The CDR3 DNA reads TGTGCCAGCAGCTCAAGCATGACAGGGTTCACCGGGGAGCTGTTTTTT.

The chain joins TRBV19 to TRBJ1-5; a weak D match, TRBD1 (6 bases). The V gene lost 5 bases and the J gene lost 7 bases, with 15 bases spanning the gap. Per germline, CDR1 LNHDA and CDR2 SQIVND (reference sequence). The CDR3 is made up of 14 amino acids. Here the CDR3 reads CASSSTRGSQPQHF. CDR3 coding DNA: TGTGCCAGTAGTTCCACGAGGGGGAGCCAGCCCCAGCATTTT.

The chain is built from TRBV4-1 and TRBJ1-6, with 8 bases aligning to TRBD1. The V gene's germline CDR1 is MGHRA and CDR2 YSYEKL. With 1 base clipped from V and 5 bases from J, the junction kept 1 base outside the gene matches. The CDR3 totals 15 residues. CDR3: CASSQADRDNSPLHF. In DNA, the CDR3 is TGCGCCAGCAGCCAAGCGGACAGGGATAATTCACCCCTCCACTTT.

The chain combines TRBV7-2 with TRBJ1-4; 7 bases are a match to TRBD1. CDR3 length equals 11 residues. The trim removed 10 bases at V and 7 bases at J, leaving 3 bases unmatched. In germline, CDR1 is SGHTA, CDR2 FQGNSA. DNA of the CDR3: TGTGCCACCCGGACAGGTGAAAAACTGTTTTTT. The encoded protein is CATRTGEKLFF.

By sample fraction, this clone is medium-sized (0.01 to 0.1%). This rearrangement joins TRBV6-6 to TRBJ2-7, with 7 positions matching TRBD1. CDR1 and CDR2 (germline): MNHNY, SVGAGI (reference sequence). V lost 10 bases and J lost 0; bases outside the gene matches: 15. The CDR3 runs 16 residues. CDR3: CAILIRTGESSYEQYF. Written as DNA, the CDR3 is TGTGCCATCTTAATCCGGACAGGAGAGAGCTCCTACGAGCAGTACTTC.

The genes are TRBV19 and TRBJ2-7, with D perhaps matching TRBD2 (5 bases). The CDR3 consists of 15 residues. Germline V gene sequence: CDR1 LNHDA, CDR2 SQIVND (reference sequence). Deletions cut 6 bases from V and 0 bases from J, with 15 bases between. CDR3 DNA sequence: TGTGCCAGTAGCCGCGGACTCCCGAGCTCCTACGAGCAGTACTTC. As protein: CASSRGLPSSYEQYF.

The chain uses TRBV27 and TRBJ2-7, with D uncertain. There are 10 residues in the CDR3. Per germline, CDR1 MNHEY and CDR2 SMNVEV (reference sequence). Trimming removed 7 bases from V and 6 bases from J, with 7 bases in between. The CDR3: CASTSSEQYF. CDR3 sequence (DNA): TGTGCCAGCACTAGTTCCGAGCAGTACTTC.

The chain links TRBV6-5 to TRBJ1-5; D might be TRBD1 (5 bases). This CDR3 is 13 amino acids long. Trimming pared 6 bases from V and 11 bases from J, leaving 17 bases between. The V gene's germline CDR1 is MNHEY and CDR2 SVGAGI. The CDR3 spells CASSRGVDQSQHF. CDR3 sequence (DNA): TGTGCCAGCAGCCGGGGGGTAGATCAATCCCAGCATTTT.

DNA of the CDR3: TGTGCCAGCAGTGAATTTAGTCAGGGGGTGGCCGAACCCGGGGAGCTGTTTTTT. Translated: CASSEFSQGVAEPGELFF. The rearrangement links TRBV25-1 to TRBJ2-2; 7 bases match TRBD1. Germline trimming cut 1 base from V and 6 bases from J; bases unmatched to any gene: 14. The germline V gene encodes CDR1 MGHDK and CDR2 SYGVNS. The CDR3 has 18 residues.

The chain uses TRBV14 and TRBJ1-4; a weak D match, TRBD1 (6 bases). Trimming stripped 3 bases from V and 7 bases from J, with 12 bases between. The CDR3 is 14 amino acids. Germline CDR1 SGHDN, CDR2 FVKESK. CDR3 region: CASSHTGNGEKLFF. The CDR3 coding sequence is TGTGCCAGCAGCCATACAGGGAATGGTGAAAAACTGTTTTTT.

As for this clone: Because the CDR3's place on the DNA is in doubt, the DNA is left out and the CDR3 is given as listed by TCRdb. This chain connects TRBV12-1 to TRBJ2-4; TRBD1, the table's D call, lacks a check against the DNA. TRBV12-1 is a pseudogene. The CDR3 is 14 residues long, counting both termini. CDR3: CASSFGQGANIQYF.

The chain's CDR3 is CASRRQGPEPNYGYTF. The CDR3 nucleotides read TGTGCCAGCAGACGACAGGGTCCGGAACCTAACTATGGCTACACCTTC. The gene calls are TRBV7-9 and TRBJ1-2; TRBD1 agrees at 7 bases. Germline V gene sequence: CDR1 SEHNR, CDR2 FQNEAQ (reference sequence). The CDR3 is 16 amino acids. Trimming removed 6 bases from V and 0 bases from J; junction bases left unmatched: 10.

V usage is TRBV5-1 and J usage is TRBJ2-5; D is undetermined. The CDR3 runs 11 residues. Per the germline V gene, CDR1 is SGHRS and CDR2 is YFSETQ. V dropped 2 bases and J dropped 7 bases, with 6 bases sitting between them. The CDR3 sequence is CASSFPGTQYF. DNA for the CDR3: TGCGCCAGCAGCTTCCCCGGGACCCAGTACTTC. Full variable domain (outside the CDR3, taken from reference TRBV5-1 and TRBJ2-5): KAGVTQTPRYLIKTRGQQVTLSCSPISGHRSVSWYQQTPGQGLQFLFEYFSETQRNKGNFPGRFSGRQFSNSRSEMNVSTLELGDSALYLCASSFPGTQYFGPGTRLLVL.

This chain joins TRBV5-1 and TRBJ2-5; 9 bases map to TRBD2. J gave up 2 bases and V 4 bases, and 6 bases lay outside the gene matches. Germline CDR1 and CDR2: SGHRS and YFSETQ. The CDR3 totals 15 residues. Written as DNA, the CDR3 is TGCGCCAGCAGCGAGACTAGCGGAAAACAAGAGACCCAGTACTTC. Its protein product is CASSETSGKQETQYF. Combining the CDR3 with reference TRBV5-1 and TRBJ2-5 gives the whole variable domain KAGVTQTPRYLIKTRGQQVTLSCSPISGHRSVSWYQQTPGQGLQFLFEYFSETQRNKGNFPGRFSGRQFSNSRSEMNVSTLELGDSALYLCASSETSGKQETQYFGPGTRLLVL.

The chain has TRBV5-6 and TRBJ2-5; 15 nucleotides agree with TRBD2. The CDR3 has 16 residues. After removal of 1 base from V and 9 bases from J, the junction contained 7 bases not matched to a gene. Germline V gene lookup returns CDR1 SGHDT and CDR2 YYEEEE. The CDR3 DNA reads TGTGCCAGCAGCTTGATGGGCGGACTAGCGGGGGGGTCCCAGTACTTC. Translation: CASSLMGGLAGGSQYF.

The chain is built from TRBV5-1 and TRBJ1-1; 7 bases are shared with TRBD1. V was pared by 4 bases and J by 1 base, with 1 base of the junction left unmatched. CDR3 length: 13 amino acids. Germline V gives CDR1 SGHRS, CDR2 YFSETQ. CDR3 sequence (DNA): TGCGCCAGCAGCCGGACAGGGAACACTGAAGCTTTCTTT. It yields the protein CASSRTGNTEAFF.

This chain uses TRBV6-1 with TRBJ1-5; D not certain. The CDR3 runs 16 residues. Germline V CDR1 and CDR2: MNHNS, SASEGT. Trimming stripped 3 bases from V and 4 bases from J, with 16 bases between. CDR3 protein: CASSDPAGEWNQPQHF. The CDR3 bases are TGTGCCAGCAGTGACCCCGCGGGAGAGTGGAATCAGCCCCAGCATTTT.

The chain couples TRBV6-5 to TRBJ2-1; D is undetermined. CDR3 length: 15 amino acids. V shed 0 bases and J shed 3 bases, with 9 bases lying between them. Per the germline V gene, CDR1 is MNHEY and CDR2 is SVGAGI. In DNA form, the CDR3 reads TGTGCCAGCAGTTACTCCGGCGGAAACTACAATGAGCAGTTCTTC. It translates to CASSYSGGNYNEQFF.

The chain combines TRBV30 with TRBJ1-6; the match to TRBD1 covers 7 bases. The CDR3 contains 14 residues. Per the germline V gene, CDR1 is GTSNPN and CDR2 is SVGIG (reference sequence). V was pared by 3 bases and J by 9 bases, with 8 bases of the junction left unmatched. The chain's CDR3 is CAWSNQGGGSPLHF. The CDR3 bases are TGTGCCTGGAGCAATCAGGGGGGTGGTTCACCCCTCCACTTT.